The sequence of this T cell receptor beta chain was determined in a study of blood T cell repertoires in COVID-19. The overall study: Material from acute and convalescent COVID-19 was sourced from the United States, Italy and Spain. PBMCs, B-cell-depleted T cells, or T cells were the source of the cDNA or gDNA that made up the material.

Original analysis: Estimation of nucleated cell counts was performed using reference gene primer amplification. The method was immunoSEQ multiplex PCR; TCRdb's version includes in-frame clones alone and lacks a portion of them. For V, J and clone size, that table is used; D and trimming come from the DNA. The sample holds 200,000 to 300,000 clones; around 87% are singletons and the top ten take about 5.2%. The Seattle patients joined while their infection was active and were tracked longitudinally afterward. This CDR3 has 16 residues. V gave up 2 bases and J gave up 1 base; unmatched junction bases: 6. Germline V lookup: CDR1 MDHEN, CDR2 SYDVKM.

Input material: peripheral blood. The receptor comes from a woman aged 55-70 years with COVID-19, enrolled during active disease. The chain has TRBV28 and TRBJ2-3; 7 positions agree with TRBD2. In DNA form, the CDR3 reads TGTGCCAGCAGTTTAATCGAGCGGGGAGGCACAGATACGCAGTATTTT. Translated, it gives CASSLIERGGTDTQYF.